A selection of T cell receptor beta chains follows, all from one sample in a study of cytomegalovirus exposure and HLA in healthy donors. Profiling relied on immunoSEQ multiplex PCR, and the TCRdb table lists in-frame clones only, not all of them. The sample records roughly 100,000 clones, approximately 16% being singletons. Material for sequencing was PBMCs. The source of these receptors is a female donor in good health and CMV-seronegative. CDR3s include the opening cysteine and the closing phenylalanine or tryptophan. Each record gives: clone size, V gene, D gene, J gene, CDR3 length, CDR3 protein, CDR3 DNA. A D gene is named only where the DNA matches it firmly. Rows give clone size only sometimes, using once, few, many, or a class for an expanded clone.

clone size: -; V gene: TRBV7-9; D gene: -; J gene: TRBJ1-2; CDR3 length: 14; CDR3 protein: CASSLDQGYYGYTF; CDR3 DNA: TGTGCCAGCAGCTTAGACCAGGGGTACTATGGCTACACCTTC
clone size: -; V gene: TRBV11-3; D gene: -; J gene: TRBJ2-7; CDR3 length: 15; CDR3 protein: CASSVPLPDSYEQYF; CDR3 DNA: TGTGCCAGCAGCGTCCCCCTCCCAGACTCCTACGAGCAGTACTTC
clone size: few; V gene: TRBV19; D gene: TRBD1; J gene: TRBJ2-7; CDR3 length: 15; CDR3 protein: CASSIESRGLYEQYF; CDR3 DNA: TGTGCCAGTAGTATTGAGTCCAGGGGGCTGTACGAGCAGTACTTC
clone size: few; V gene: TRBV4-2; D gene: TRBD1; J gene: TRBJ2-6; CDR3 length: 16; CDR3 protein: CASSHRQGSGANVLTF; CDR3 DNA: TGTGCCAGCAGCCACCGACAGGGCTCTGGGGCCAACGTCCTGACTTTC
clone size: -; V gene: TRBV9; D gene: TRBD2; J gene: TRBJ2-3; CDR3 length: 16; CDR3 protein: CASSVGTSGGGDTQYF; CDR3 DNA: TGTGCCAGCAGCGTAGGAACTAGCGGGGGGGGAGATACGCAGTATTTT
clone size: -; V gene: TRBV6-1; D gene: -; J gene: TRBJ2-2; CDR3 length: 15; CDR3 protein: CASKGHPSNTGELFF; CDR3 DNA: TGTGCCAGCAAAGGACACCCATCGAACACCGGGGAGCTGTTTTTT
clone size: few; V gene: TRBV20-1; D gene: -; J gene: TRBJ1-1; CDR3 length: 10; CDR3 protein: CSASSYEAFF; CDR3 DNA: TGCAGTGCTAGCTCCTATGAAGCTTTCTTT
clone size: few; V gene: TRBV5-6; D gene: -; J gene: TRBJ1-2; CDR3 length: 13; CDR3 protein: CASSLERNYGYTF; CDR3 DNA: TGTGCCAGCAGCTTAGAACGGAACTATGGCTACACCTTC
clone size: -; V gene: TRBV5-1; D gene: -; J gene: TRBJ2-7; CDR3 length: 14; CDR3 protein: CASSLGTVGGEQYF; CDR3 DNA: TGCGCCAGCAGCTTGGGGACAGTAGGCGGCGAGCAGTACTTC
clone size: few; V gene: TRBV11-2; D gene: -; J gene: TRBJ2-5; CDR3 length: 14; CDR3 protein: CASSLVLAVETQYF; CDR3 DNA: TGTGCCAGCAGCTTAGTCTTAGCGGTGGAGACCCAGTACTTC
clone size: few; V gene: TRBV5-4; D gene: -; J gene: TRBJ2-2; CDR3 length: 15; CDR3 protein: CASSSHRANTGELFF; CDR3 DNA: TGTGCCAGCAGCTCGCACAGGGCAAACACCGGGGAGCTGTTTTTT
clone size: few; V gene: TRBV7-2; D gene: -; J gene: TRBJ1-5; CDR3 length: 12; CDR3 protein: CASSLDGQPQHF; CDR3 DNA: TGTGCCAGCAGCTTAGACGGGCAGCCCCAGCATTTT
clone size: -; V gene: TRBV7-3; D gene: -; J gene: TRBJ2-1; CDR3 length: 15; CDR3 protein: CASSLMLQGYNEQFF; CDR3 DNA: TGTGCCAGCAGCTTGATGTTACAGGGTTACAATGAGCAGTTCTTC
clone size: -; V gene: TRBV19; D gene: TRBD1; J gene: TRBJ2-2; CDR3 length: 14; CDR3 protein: CASKSQGATGELFF; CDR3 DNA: TGTGCCAGTAAGTCACAGGGGGCCACCGGGGAGCTGTTTTTT
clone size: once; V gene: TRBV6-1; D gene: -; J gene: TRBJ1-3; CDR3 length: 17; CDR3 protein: CASSDYYQVNSGNTIYF; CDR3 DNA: TGTGCCAGCAGTGATTATTACCAGGTGAACTCTGGAAACACCATATATTTT
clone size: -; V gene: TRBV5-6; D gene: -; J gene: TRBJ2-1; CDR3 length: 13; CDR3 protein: CASSLLATDEQFF; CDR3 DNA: TGTGCCAGCAGCTTACTAGCCACCGATGAGCAGTTCTTC
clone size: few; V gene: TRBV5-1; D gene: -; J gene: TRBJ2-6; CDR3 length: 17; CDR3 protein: CASSSGPGDSGANVLTF; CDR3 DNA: TGCGCCAGCAGCAGCGGGCCTGGGGATTCTGGGGCCAACGTCCTGACTTTC
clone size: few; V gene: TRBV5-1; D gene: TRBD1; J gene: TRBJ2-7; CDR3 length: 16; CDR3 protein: CASSVTGTATSYEQYF; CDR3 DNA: TGCGCCAGCAGCGTAACCGGGACAGCTACGAGCTACGAGCAGTACTTC
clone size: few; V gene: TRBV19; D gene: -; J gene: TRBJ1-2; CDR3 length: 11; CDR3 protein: CASSYEGGYTF; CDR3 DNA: TGTGCCAGTAGTTATGAGGGAGGCTACACCTTC
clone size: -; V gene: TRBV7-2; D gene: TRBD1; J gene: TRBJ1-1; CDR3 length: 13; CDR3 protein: CASAGQMNTEAFF; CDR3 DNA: TGTGCCAGCGCGGGACAGATGAACACTGAAGCTTTCTTT
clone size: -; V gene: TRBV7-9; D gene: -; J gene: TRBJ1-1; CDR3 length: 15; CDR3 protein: CASSPKKPRVTEAFF; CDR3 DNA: TGTGCCAGCAGCCCCAAGAAACCCCGGGTCACTGAAGCTTTCTTT
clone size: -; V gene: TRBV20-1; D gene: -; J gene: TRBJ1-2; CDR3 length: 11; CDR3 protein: CSAREGGGYTF; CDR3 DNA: TGCAGTGCTAGAGAGGGGGGTGGCTACACCTTC
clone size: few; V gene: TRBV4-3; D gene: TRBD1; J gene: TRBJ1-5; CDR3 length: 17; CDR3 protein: CASSQARGDPYNQPQHF; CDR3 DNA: TGCGCCAGCAGCCAAGCCAGGGGGGACCCCTACAATCAGCCCCAGCATTTT
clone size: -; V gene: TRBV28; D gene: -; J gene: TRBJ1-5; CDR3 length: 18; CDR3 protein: CASSSGQRALSSNQPQHF; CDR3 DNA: TGTGCCAGCAGTTCAGGACAGAGGGCCTTGTCTAGCAATCAGCCCCAGCATTTT
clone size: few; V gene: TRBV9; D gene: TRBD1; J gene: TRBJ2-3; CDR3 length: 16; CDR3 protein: CASSGLTGDSTDTQYF; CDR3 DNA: TGTGCCAGCAGCGGGCTTACAGGGGATAGCACAGATACGCAGTATTTT
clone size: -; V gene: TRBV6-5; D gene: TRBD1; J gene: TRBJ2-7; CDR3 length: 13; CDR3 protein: CASKRDRDHEQYF; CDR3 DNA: TGTGCCAGCAAGCGGGACAGGGATCACGAGCAGTACTTC
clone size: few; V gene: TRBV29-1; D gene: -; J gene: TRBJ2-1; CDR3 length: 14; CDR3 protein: CSVAGGSEYNEQFF; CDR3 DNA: TGCAGCGTTGCCGGAGGGAGTGAGTACAATGAGCAGTTCTTC
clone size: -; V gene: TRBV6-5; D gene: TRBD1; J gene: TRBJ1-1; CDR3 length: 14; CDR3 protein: CASSYGQANTEAFF; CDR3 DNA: TGTGCCAGCAGTTACGGACAGGCGAACACTGAAGCTTTCTTT
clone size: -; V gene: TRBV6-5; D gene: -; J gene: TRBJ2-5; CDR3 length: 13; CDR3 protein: CASSYFLAETQYF; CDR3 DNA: TGTGCCAGCAGTTACTTCCTAGCCGAGACCCAGTACTTC
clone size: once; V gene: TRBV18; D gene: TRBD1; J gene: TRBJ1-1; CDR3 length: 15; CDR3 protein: CASSPPTGRRTEAFF; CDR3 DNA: TGTGCCAGCTCACCCCCGACAGGGAGGCGCACTGAAGCTTTCTTT
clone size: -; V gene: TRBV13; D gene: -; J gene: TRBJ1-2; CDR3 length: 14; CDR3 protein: CASSQRGTFNGYTF; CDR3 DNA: TGTGCCAGCAGTCAGAGGGGGACGTTCAATGGCTACACCTTC
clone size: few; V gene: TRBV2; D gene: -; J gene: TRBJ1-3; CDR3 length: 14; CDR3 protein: CASSYFKSGNTIYF; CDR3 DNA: TGTGCCAGCAGTTACTTTAAATCTGGAAACACCATATATTTT
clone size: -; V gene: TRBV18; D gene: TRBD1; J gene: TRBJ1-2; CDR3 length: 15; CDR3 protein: CASSPPTEGANGYTF; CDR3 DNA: TGTGCCAGCTCACCACCAACAGAGGGGGCGAATGGCTACACCTTC
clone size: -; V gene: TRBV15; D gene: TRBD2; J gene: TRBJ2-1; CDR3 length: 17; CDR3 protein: CATSSSRLAKGYNEQFF; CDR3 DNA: TGTGCCACCAGCAGCAGTAGACTAGCGAAGGGGTACAATGAGCAGTTCTTC
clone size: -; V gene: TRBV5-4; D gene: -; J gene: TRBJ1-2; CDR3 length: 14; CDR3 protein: CASSSWREGAGYTF; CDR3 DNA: TGTGCCAGCAGCTCTTGGAGAGAGGGAGCTGGCTACACCTTC
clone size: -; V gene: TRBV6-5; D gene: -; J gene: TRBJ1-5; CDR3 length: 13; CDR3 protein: CASSYSALQPQHF; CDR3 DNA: TGTGCCAGCAGTTACAGCGCACTTCAGCCCCAGCATTTT
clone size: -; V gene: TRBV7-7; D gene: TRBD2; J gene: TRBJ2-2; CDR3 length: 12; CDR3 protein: CASSPLAGELFF; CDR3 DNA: TGTGCTAGCAGCCCACTAGCGGGGGAGCTGTTTTTT
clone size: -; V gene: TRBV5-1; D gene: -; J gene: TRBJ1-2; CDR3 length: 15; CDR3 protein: CASSPGQGPHYGYTF; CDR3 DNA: TGCGCCAGCAGCCCAGGTCAGGGTCCACACTATGGCTACACCTTC
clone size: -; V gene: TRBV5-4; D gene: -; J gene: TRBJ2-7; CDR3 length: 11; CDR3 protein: CASSDAGPQYF; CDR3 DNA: TGTGCCAGCAGCGATGCGGGACCCCAGTACTTC
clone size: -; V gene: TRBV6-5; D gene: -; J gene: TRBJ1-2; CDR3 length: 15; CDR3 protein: CASSATSSGHYGYTF; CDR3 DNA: TGTGCCAGCAGTGCAACATCCTCAGGTCACTATGGCTACACCTTC
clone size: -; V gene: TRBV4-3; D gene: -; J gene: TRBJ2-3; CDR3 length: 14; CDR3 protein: CASSPEGVTDTQYF; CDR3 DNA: TGCGCCAGCAGCCCCGAGGGAGTCACAGATACGCAGTATTTT
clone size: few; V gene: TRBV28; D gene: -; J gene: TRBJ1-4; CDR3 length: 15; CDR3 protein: CASNPTGTPNEKLFF; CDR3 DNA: TGTGCCAGCAACCCAACCGGGACACCTAATGAAAAACTGTTTTTT
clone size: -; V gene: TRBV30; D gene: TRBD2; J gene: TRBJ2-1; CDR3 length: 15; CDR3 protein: CAWSPRTSGANEQFF; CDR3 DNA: TGTGCCTGGAGCCCTAGGACTAGCGGGGCCAATGAGCAGTTCTTC
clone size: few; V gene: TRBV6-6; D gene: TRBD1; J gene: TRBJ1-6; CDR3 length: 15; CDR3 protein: CASSYNDRGQSPLHF; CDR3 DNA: TGTGCCAGCAGTTATAATGACAGGGGGCAATCACCCCTCCACTTT
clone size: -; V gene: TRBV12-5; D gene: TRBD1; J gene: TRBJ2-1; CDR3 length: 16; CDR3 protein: CASGLAGTGGRNEQFF; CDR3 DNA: TGTGCTAGTGGTTTGGCGGGGACAGGGGGCCGCAATGAGCAGTTCTTC
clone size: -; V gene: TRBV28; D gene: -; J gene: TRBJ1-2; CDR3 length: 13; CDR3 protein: CASGRGLSWGYTF; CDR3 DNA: TGTGCCAGCGGCCGAGGATTGTCTTGGGGCTACACCTTC
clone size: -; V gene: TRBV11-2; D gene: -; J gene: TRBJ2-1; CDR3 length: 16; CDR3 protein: CASSLTSGKSYNEQFF; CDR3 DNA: TGTGCCAGCAGCCTGACCTCGGGAAAGTCCTACAATGAGCAGTTCTTC
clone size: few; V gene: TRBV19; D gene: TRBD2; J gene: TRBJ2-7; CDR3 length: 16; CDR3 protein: CASSTSLAGGFYEQYF; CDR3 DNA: TGTGCCAGTAGCACTTCTCTAGCGGGGGGCTTCTACGAGCAGTACTTC
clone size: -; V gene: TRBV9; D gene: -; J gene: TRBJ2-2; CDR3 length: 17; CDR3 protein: CASSVGLSGTNTGELFF; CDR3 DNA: TGTGCCAGCAGCGTAGGTCTTAGCGGAACGAACACCGGGGAGCTGTTTTTT
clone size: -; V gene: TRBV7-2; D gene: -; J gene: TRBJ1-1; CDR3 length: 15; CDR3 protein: CASRHQSGGGTEAFF; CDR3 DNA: TGTGCCAGCAGACACCAGTCCGGGGGGGGCACTGAAGCTTTCTTT
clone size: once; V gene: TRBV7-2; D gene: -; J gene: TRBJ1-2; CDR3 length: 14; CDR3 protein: CASSLGLMNYGYTF; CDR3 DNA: TGTGCCAGCAGCCTTGGACTGATGAACTATGGCTACACCTTC
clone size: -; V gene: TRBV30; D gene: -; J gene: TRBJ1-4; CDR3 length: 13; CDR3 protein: CAWNMQTNEKLFF; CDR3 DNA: TGTGCCTGGAACATGCAAACTAATGAAAAACTGTTTTTT